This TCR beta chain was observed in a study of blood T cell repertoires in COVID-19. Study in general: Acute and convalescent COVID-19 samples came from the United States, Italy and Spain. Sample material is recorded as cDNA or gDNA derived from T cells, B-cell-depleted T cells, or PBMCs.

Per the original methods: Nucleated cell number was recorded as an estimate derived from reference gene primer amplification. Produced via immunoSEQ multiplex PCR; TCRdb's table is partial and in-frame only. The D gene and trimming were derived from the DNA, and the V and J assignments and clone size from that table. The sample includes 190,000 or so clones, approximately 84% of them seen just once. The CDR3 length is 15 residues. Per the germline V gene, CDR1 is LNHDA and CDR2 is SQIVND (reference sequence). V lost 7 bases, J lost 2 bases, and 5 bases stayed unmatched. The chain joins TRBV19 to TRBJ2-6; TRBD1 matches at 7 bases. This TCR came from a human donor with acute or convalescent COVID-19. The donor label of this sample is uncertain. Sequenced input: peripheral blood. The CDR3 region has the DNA TGTGCCAGTACCCTTGACAGGGCTGGGGCCAACGTCCTGACTTTC. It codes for CASTLDRAGANVLTF.